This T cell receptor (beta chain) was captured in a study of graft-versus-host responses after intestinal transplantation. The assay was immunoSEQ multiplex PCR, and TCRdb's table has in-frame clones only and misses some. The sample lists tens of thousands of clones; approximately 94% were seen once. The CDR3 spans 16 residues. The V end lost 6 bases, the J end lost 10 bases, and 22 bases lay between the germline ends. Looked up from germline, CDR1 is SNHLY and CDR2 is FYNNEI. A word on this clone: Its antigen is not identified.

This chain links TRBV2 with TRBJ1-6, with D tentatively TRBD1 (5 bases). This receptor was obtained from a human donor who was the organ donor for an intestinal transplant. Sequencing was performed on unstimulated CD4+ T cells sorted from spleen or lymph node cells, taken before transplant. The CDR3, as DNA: TGTGCCAGCAGGGAGCTTATCGGGGCGGCTAGGTCACCCCTCCACTTT. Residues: CASRELIGAARSPLHF.